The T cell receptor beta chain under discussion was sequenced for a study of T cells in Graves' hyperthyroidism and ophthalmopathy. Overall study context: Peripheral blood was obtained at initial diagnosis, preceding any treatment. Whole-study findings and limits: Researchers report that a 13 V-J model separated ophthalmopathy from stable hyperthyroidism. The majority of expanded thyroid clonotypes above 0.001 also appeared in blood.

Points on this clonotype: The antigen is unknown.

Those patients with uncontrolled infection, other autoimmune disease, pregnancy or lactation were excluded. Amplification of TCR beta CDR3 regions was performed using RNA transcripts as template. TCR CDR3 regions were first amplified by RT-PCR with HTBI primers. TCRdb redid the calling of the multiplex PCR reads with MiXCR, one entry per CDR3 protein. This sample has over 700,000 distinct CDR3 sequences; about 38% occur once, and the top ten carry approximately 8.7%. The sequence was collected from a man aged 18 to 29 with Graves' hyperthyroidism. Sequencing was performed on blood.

The DNA for the CDR3 is TGTGCCAGCAGTCACTTGACGGGGAACTACTACGAGCAGTACTTC. Translation: CASSHLTGNYYEQYF. The chain combines TRBV6-5 with TRBJ2-7; D may be TRBD2 (5 bases). The CDR3 length is 15 residues. Germline CDR1 is MNHEY and CDR2 is SVGAGI. The V end was cut by 5 bases, the J end by 3 bases, with 17 bases between.